Presented here are 29 T cell receptor beta chains from one specimen sequenced in a study of blood T cell repertoires in COVID-19. TCRdb's table, derived via immunoSEQ multiplex PCR, lists solely in-frame clones and lacks some. The data contain about 200,000 clones, about 85% of them singletons. Sequenced input: peripheral blood. The origin of the receptors is a man in his sixties with COVID-19, enrolled during active disease.

The chain couples TRBV15 to TRBJ1-2, with 11 nucleotides matching TRBD1. Germline lookup yields CDR1 LNHNV and CDR2 YYDKDF (reference sequence). This CDR3 spans 15 amino acids. The V gene end was trimmed by 2 bases and the J gene end by 7 bases; junction bases not matched to a gene: 6. CDR3 loop: CATSRTGQGAAGYTF. In DNA, the CDR3 is TGTGCCACCAGCAGAACCGGACAGGGGGCTGCTGGCTACACCTTC. The full variable domain, rest sourced from reference TRBV15 and TRBJ1-2, is DAMVIQNPRYQVTQFGKPVTLSCSQTLNHNVMYWYQQKSSQAPKLLFHYYDKDFNNEADTPDNFQSRRPNTSFCFLDIRSPGLGDTAMYLCATSRTGQGAAGYTFGSGTRLTVV.

The V and J genes are TRBV2 and TRBJ1-2; 10 nucleotides agree with TRBD1. Germline values: CDR1 SNHLY, CDR2 FYNNEI. The CDR3 covers 17 residues. The trim removed 0 bases at V and 2 bases at J, leaving 6 bases unmatched. The DNA for the CDR3 is TGTGCCAGCAGTGAAGCGAGGGACAGGGGTATCAACTATGGCTACACCTTC. Its translation is CASSEARDRGINYGYTF.

V usage is TRBV14 and J usage is TRBJ2-1; D uncertain. The germline CDR1 and CDR2 sequences are SGHDN and FVKESK. V lost 0 bases and J lost 8, with 14 bases in between. CDR3 length: 15 amino acids. The CDR3 here is CASSQDLTVRHEQFF. The DNA for the CDR3 is TGTGCCAGCAGCCAAGACCTCACAGTCAGGCATGAGCAGTTCTTC.

V gene TRBV18 combines with J gene TRBJ2-2; D is unresolved. CDR3 length equals 13 residues. The germline V gene encodes CDR1 KGHSH and CDR2 LQKENI. Trimming took 8 bases from V and 3 from J, leaving 10 bases between them. The CDR3 DNA reads TGTGCCAGCCCTCCCCGGGACACCGGGGAGCTGTTTTTT. This codes for CASPPRDTGELFF.

This clone was seen once. V is TRBV5-1 and J is TRBJ1-1, with TRBD1 as a possible D gene (5 bases). The germline V and J ends were trimmed by 7 bases and 1 base, with 11 bases remaining between them. CDR3 length: 13 residues. Germline CDR1 reads SGHRS; CDR2 reads YFSETQ. This CDR3 is CASLDSPNTEAFF. The CDR3 nucleotides are TGCGCCAGCTTAGACAGCCCGAACACTGAAGCTTTCTTT.

The V gene is TRBV10-3, the J gene TRBJ1-2; 9 bases align to TRBD1. The trim removed 9 bases at V and 3 bases at J, leaving 5 bases unmatched. This CDR3 is built from 13 residues. CDR1 is ENHRY and CDR2 is SYGVKD in the germline V gene. The CDR3 sequence: CAITGGADYGYTF. CDR3 DNA sequence: TGTGCCATAACAGGGGGCGCCGACTATGGCTACACCTTC.

The chain uses TRBV5-4 and TRBJ1-1, with 9 bases identical to TRBD1. CDR1 and CDR2 (germline): SGHNT, YYREEE (reference sequence). J was trimmed by 7 bases and V by 2 bases; bases with no gene match: 6. The CDR3 is 14 residues long. The CDR3 loop reads CASSLYRDRVEAFF. The CDR3 DNA reads as TGTGCCAGCAGCTTATACCGGGACAGGGTTGAAGCTTTCTTT.

The chain links TRBV11-2 to TRBJ2-6; no firm D call. V lost 4 bases, J lost 10 bases, and 8 bases lay in between. There are 12 residues in the CDR3. Germline V gene sequence: CDR1 SGHAT, CDR2 FQNNGV. CDR3 DNA sequence: TGTGCCAGCAGCTCACTACTTAACGTCCTGACTTTC. Translation gives CASSSLLNVLTF. Full variable domain (remainder filled in from reference TRBV11-2 and TRBJ2-6): EAGVAQSPRYKIIEKRQSVAFWCNPISGHATLYWYQQILGQGPKLLIQFQNNGVVDDSQLPKDRFSAERLKGVDSTLKIQPAKLEDSAVYLCASSSLLNVLTFGAGSRLTVL.

This clone was found a few times. The chain employs TRBV28 and TRBJ1-6, with D uncertain. The V gene's germline CDR1 is MDHEN and CDR2 SYDVKM. This CDR3 is 15 amino acids long. Trimming removed 2 bases from V and 5 bases from J, with 10 bases in between. The DNA of the CDR3 is TGTGCCAGCAGTTTAAGTACTTTTAATAATTCACCCCTCCACTTT. Translated: CASSLSTFNNSPLHF.

The chain carries TRBV7-9 and TRBJ1-1, with D possibly matching TRBD1 (6 bases). V lost 2 bases and J lost 5, with 12 bases in between. The length of the CDR3 is 14 residues. Germline CDR1 is SEHNR and CDR2 is FQNEAQ (reference sequence). Here the CDR3 DNA reads TGTGCCAGCAGCTTACTGGGGGCGCGGACTGAAGCTTTCTTT. It specifies CASSLLGARTEAFF.

There are a few counts of this clone. The chain uses TRBV5-1 and TRBJ1-1; 7 bases are a match to TRBD1. Germline V gene sequence: CDR1 SGHRS, CDR2 YFSETQ. With 2 bases clipped from V and 4 bases from J, the junction kept 5 bases outside the gene matches. The CDR3 runs 14 residues. The CDR3 sequence: CASSLQGMGTEAFF. In DNA, the CDR3 is TGCGCCAGCAGCTTACAGGGGATGGGCACTGAAGCTTTCTTT.

The gene calls are TRBV11-2 and TRBJ2-7; TRBD1 matches at 7 bases. Trimming removed 2 bases from V and 6 bases from J; junction bases left unmatched: 7. Germline assignment: CDR1 SGHAT and CDR2 FQNNGV. The CDR3 runs to 14 residues. CDR3 in DNA: TGTGCCAGCAGCTTAAATCGGGACAGAGGCGAGCAGTACTTC. Protein sequence: CASSLNRDRGEQYF.

This rearrangement joins TRBV5-4 to TRBJ2-1; 15 bases are shared with TRBD2. Germline assignment: CDR1 SGHNT and CDR2 YYREEE (reference sequence). The V and J ends lost 7 bases and 7 bases, in that order; junction bases with no gene match: 0. This CDR3 spans 13 amino acids. CDR3 DNA: TGTGCCAGCGGACTAGCGGGAGGGAATGAGCAGTTCTTC. Its translation is CASGLAGGNEQFF.

A note on this clone: The same CDR3 arises from other DNA sequences in this sample as well. The chain combines TRBV2 with TRBJ1-1, with D perhaps matching TRBD1 (5 bases). Trimming stripped 6 bases from V and 0 bases from J, with 8 bases between. The CDR3 has 13 residues. Germline CDR1 SNHLY, CDR2 FYNNEI. The CDR3 protein is CASRDSLNTEAFF. The DNA for the CDR3 is TGTGCCAGCAGAGACAGTTTGAACACTGAAGCTTTCTTT.

The CDR3 sequence is CASSLGQQFHEQFF. CDR3 coding DNA: TGTGCCAGCAGCTTAGGTCAACAGTTCCATGAGCAGTTCTTC. This chain connects TRBV7-9 to TRBJ2-1; D is ambiguous. With 1 base removed from V and 8 bases from J, the gap between germline ends came to 12 bases. This CDR3 spans 14 amino acids. CDR1 and CDR2 from the germline V gene are SEHNR and FQNEAQ (reference sequence).

The chain is built from TRBV24-1 and TRBJ1-2, with 7 bases fitting TRBD1. CDR3 length equals 15 residues. In germline, CDR1 is KGHDR, CDR2 SFDVKD. The trim removed 4 bases at V and 8 bases at J, leaving 12 bases unmatched. CDR3: CATSDSRQGNYGYTF. CDR3 in DNA: TGTGCCACCAGTGACTCCCGACAGGGAAATTACGGCTACACCTTC.

The chain joins TRBV27 to TRBJ1-6; a possible D gene is TRBD1 (6 bases). This CDR3 has 15 amino acids. Per germline, CDR1 MNHEY and CDR2 SMNVEV (reference sequence). The germline V and J ends were trimmed by 3 bases and 7 bases, with 13 bases remaining between them. The CDR3 region is CASSFAGQLNSPLHF. For the CDR3, the DNA is TGTGCCAGCAGTTTCGCCGGACAGCTAAATTCACCCCTCCACTTT.

The chain couples TRBV7-9 to TRBJ1-1, with D unclear. Trimming pared 5 bases from V and 3 bases from J, leaving 13 bases between. The length of the CDR3 is 14 residues. Germline-derived CDR1 and CDR2 are SEHNR and FQNEAQ (reference sequence). CDR3 sequence reads: CASSLTGFDTEAFF. CDR3 nucleotides: TGTGCCAGCAGCCTAACCGGGTTTGACACTGAAGCTTTCTTT.

The chain combines TRBV27 with TRBJ2-1; 10 nucleotides align to TRBD2. The CDR3 consists of 18 residues. Germline loops: CDR1 MNHEY, CDR2 SMNVEV (reference sequence). V was pared by 5 bases and J by 6 bases, with 16 bases of the junction left unmatched. The chain's CDR3 is CASSLLPGLAQVRNEQFF. The CDR3 DNA sequence: TGTGCCAGCAGTCTGTTACCGGGACTAGCGCAAGTACGCAATGAGCAGTTCTTC.

The V call is TRBV29-1, the J call TRBJ2-7; TRBD2 is a possible D gene (5 bases). The CDR3 is made up of 15 amino acids. Germline CDR1 SQVTM, CDR2 ANQGSEA. Trimming shortened V by 0 bases and J by 0 bases, and 12 bases separated the two germline ends. CDR3 coding DNA: TGCAGCGTTGAAGACGGCAGGAGGAGCTCCTACGAGCAGTACTTC. This encodes CSVEDGRRSSYEQYF.

CDR3 in DNA: TGTGCCAGTAGTATCGACACCGGGATCAGAAACACTGAAGCTTTCTTT. This sequence encodes CASSIDTGIRNTEAFF. The chain links TRBV19 to TRBJ1-1; no firm D call. Germline values: CDR1 LNHDA, CDR2 SQIVND (reference sequence). Trimming cost V 3 bases and J 2 bases, with 16 bases left between them. The CDR3 consists of 16 residues.

The rearrangement uses TRBV5-4 and TRBJ2-6; weak D call: TRBD2 (5 bases). This CDR3 region has 18 residues. Germline assignment: CDR1 SGHNT and CDR2 YYREEE (reference sequence). The V and J ends lost 7 bases and 0 bases respectively, with 20 bases between them. The CDR3 protein is CASAIARWAGSGANVLTF. DNA for the CDR3: TGTGCCAGCGCCATCGCTAGGTGGGCGGGCTCTGGGGCCAACGTCCTGACTTTC.

This chain links TRBV30 with TRBJ1-4; 7 bases are shared with TRBD1. Looked up from germline, CDR1 is GTSNPN and CDR2 is SVGIG (reference sequence). V dropped 6 bases and J dropped 8; count of bases not matched to a gene: 9. The CDR3 has 13 residues. CDR3 DNA: TGTGCCTGCTATGACAGGGCTGGGGAAAAACTGTTTTTT. Its translation is CACYDRAGEKLFF.

The V and J genes are TRBV5-1 and TRBJ2-7; no firm D call. CDR3 length: 13 residues. Trimming shortened V by 3 bases and J by 7 bases, and 14 bases separated the two germline ends. The germline CDR1 and CDR2 sequences are SGHRS and YFSETQ. Here the CDR3 reads CASSSSDSREQYF. CDR3 DNA: TGCGCCAGCAGCTCAAGCGACTCCCGGGAGCAGTACTTC.

This chain joins TRBV11-2 and TRBJ2-5; TRBD2 might be the D (6 bases). The CDR3 has 14 amino acids. V dropped 0 bases and J dropped 5 bases, with 10 bases sitting between them. The germline V gene has CDR1 SGHAT and CDR2 FQNNGV. The CDR3 nucleotides read TGTGCCAGCAGCTTAGATTGGGGGAGGGAGACCCAGTACTTC. It codes for CASSLDWGRETQYF.

The chain couples TRBV15 to TRBJ1-5; D may be TRBD1 (5 bases). Between the trimmed V and J ends, which lost 5 bases and 0 bases, there was a span of 14 bases. This CDR3 is built from 16 residues. Germline V gives CDR1 LNHNV, CDR2 YYDKDF (reference sequence). As DNA, the CDR3 is TGTGCCACCAGCCTTGGGGCGATGGATAGCAATCAGCCCCAGCATTTT. Translating it yields CATSLGAMDSNQPQHF.

This chain uses TRBV5-6 with TRBJ2-7; TRBD2 might be the D (6 bases). From germline, CDR1 is SGHDT and CDR2 YYEEEE. V was pared by 4 bases and J by 4 bases, with 15 bases between. CDR3 length: 14 amino acids. The CDR3 coding sequence is TGTGCCAGCAGCCCCCCCGGGAGAATTTACGAGCAGTACTTC. Its translation: CASSPPGRIYEQYF.

V and J are TRBV5-1 and TRBJ2-5; D ambiguous. The germline V gene has CDR1 SGHRS and CDR2 YFSETQ. The V end lost 6 bases, the J end lost 4 bases, and 7 bases lay between the germline ends. The CDR3 extends over 11 amino acids. The CDR3 region is CASTMRETQYF. CDR3 DNA sequence: TGCGCCAGCACCATGAGAGAGACCCAGTACTTC.

The chain employs TRBV19 and TRBJ1-5, with 8 bases identical to TRBD1. V gave up 5 bases and J gave up 6 bases; unmatched junction bases: 15. The CDR3 is 17 residues long. Germline V lookup: CDR1 LNHDA, CDR2 SQIVND (reference sequence). The CDR3 sequence is CASSPLGQATVGQPQHF. CDR3 bases: TGTGCCAGTAGTCCCCTGGGACAGGCGACGGTGGGTCAGCCCCAGCATTTT.